Following are 27 T cell receptor beta chains from one sample sequenced in a study of blood T cell repertoires in COVID-19. Here immunoSEQ multiplex PCR was the method, and the copy in TCRdb shows in-frame clones only, minus some. The sample consists of roughly 290,000 clones, around 89% of them appearing once. Sequenced: PBMCs or T cells enriched from blood (not recorded which). The receptors were sampled from a woman aged 18-35 years with acute COVID-19.

Here the CDR3 reads CASSQQGFSPLHF. The CDR3, as DNA: TGTGCCAGCAGTCAGCAGGGCTTTTCACCCCTCCACTTT. This rearrangement joins TRBV14 to TRBJ1-6, with D perhaps matching TRBD1 (5 bases). V lost 6 bases to trimming and J lost 9 bases, with 12 bases between them. CDR1 is SGHDN and CDR2 is FVKESK in the germline V gene. The CDR3 contains 13 residues.

This chain joins TRBV24-1 and TRBJ1-2; possibly TRBD1 for D (6 bases). The CDR3 runs 14 residues. Germline V gives CDR1 KGHDR, CDR2 SFDVKD. V dropped 4 bases and J dropped 5 bases, with 13 bases sitting between them. CDR3 DNA sequence: TGTGCCACCAGTGACGCCTCAGGGGTATATGGCTACACCTTC. Translating gives CATSDASGVYGYTF.

V usage is TRBV2 and J usage is TRBJ1-5; 12 nucleotides align to TRBD1. CDR3 length: 15 residues. The ends lost 6 bases at V and 3 bases at J; junction bases unmatched: 3. CDR1 and CDR2 from the germline V gene are SNHLY and FYNNEI. In DNA form, the CDR3 reads TGTGCCAGCAGGGGGACAGGGGGCTTCAATCAGCCCCAGCATTTT. Translating gives CASRGTGGFNQPQHF.

This clone has a single count. DNA for the CDR3: TGTGCCAGTAGTATATATGCGGGAGGATCCGCCGAGCAGTACTTC. It codes for CASSIYAGGSAEQYF. This rearrangement joins TRBV19 to TRBJ2-7; 8 nucleotides agree with TRBD2. The V gene's germline CDR1 is LNHDA and CDR2 SQIVND (reference sequence). CDR3 length: 15 amino acids. Trimming at V came to 2 bases and at J to 6 bases, leaving 9 bases not matched to a gene.

The chain employs TRBV25-1 and TRBJ2-7; the match to TRBD2 covers 11 bases. Unmatched junction bases numbered 9, after V lost 3 bases and J lost 5 bases. This CDR3 has 16 amino acids. From germline, CDR1 is MGHDK and CDR2 SYGVNS. The CDR3 loop reads CASSERIAGGFDEQYF. CDR3 sequence (DNA): TGTGCCAGCAGTGAGCGAATAGCGGGAGGGTTTGACGAGCAGTACTTC.

This clone has just a few counts. The chain employs TRBV30 and TRBJ1-5; unclear D gene. V was cut by 2 bases and J by 4 bases, with 9 bases left in between. Per germline, CDR1 GTSNPN and CDR2 SVGIG (reference sequence). The CDR3 is 13 residues long. In DNA, the CDR3 is TGTGCCTGGAGTTCAGAGGGAAATCAGCCCCAGCATTTT. Translated: CAWSSEGNQPQHF.

V is TRBV7-9 and J is TRBJ2-1; weak D call: TRBD2 (6 bases). The CDR3 loop spans 15 amino acids. The V end lost 5 bases, the J end lost 3 bases, and 14 bases lay between the germline ends. Germline CDR1 is SEHNR and CDR2 is FQNEAQ (reference sequence). CDR3 in amino acids: CASSPLAEGYNEQFF. The CDR3 DNA reads TGTGCCAGCAGCCCCCTGGCGGAGGGCTACAATGAGCAGTTCTTC.

The chain uses TRBV3-1 (or the pseudogene TRBV3-2) and TRBJ2-3; D might be TRBD1 (6 bases). The CDR3 is made up of 17 amino acids. Germline CDR1 LGHDT, CDR2 YNNKEL (reference sequence). V gave up 5 bases and J gave up 1 base, with 19 bases separating them. CDR3: CASSTRLTGLGTDTQYF. The CDR3 DNA sequence: TGTGCCAGCAGCACGCGCCTGACAGGTCTGGGCACAGATACGCAGTATTTT.

The chain carries TRBV11-2 and TRBJ2-5; weak D call: TRBD2 (6 bases). The germline V gene encodes CDR1 SGHAT and CDR2 FQNNGV. V was pared by 6 bases and J by 4 bases, with 18 bases between. This CDR3 region has 15 residues. The chain's CDR3 is CASSSTNLALETQYF. CDR3 DNA sequence: TGTGCCAGCAGTTCGACTAATCTAGCGCTAGAGACCCAGTACTTC. The full variable domain, its missing parts supplied by reference TRBV11-2 and TRBJ2-5, is EAGVAQSPRYKIIEKRQSVAFWCNPISGHATLYWYQQILGQGPKLLIQFQNNGVVDDSQLPKDRFSAERLKGVDSTLKIQPAKLEDSAVYLCASSSTNLALETQYFGPGTRLLVL.

The table lists this clone with a few counts. This chain links TRBV2 with TRBJ2-2; the D gene is possibly TRBD1 (6 bases). V was pared by 3 bases and J by 2 bases, with 10 bases between. The CDR3 spans 15 residues. CDR1 and CDR2 from the germline V gene are SNHLY and FYNNEI. This chain's CDR3 is CASSDPGHNTGELFF. The CDR3 nucleotides read TGTGCCAGCAGTGACCCGGGACACAACACCGGGGAGCTGTTTTTT.

The J gene is TRBJ2-1, the V gene TRBV5-6, with 10 bases matching TRBD2. The germline V gene has CDR1 SGHDT and CDR2 YYEEEE. The CDR3 totals 17 residues. V shed 4 bases and J 0 bases; nucleotides not matched to a gene: 7. CDR3 nucleotide sequence: TGTGCCAGCAGCGCGGGGACTAGCGAGATCTCCTACAATGAGCAGTTCTTC. Encoded protein: CASSAGTSEISYNEQFF.

This clone was counted once. The CDR3 DNA sequence: TGTGCCAGCAGCTTTGCCCCTCCCGGGACAGGGGTCGATGAAGCTTTCTTT. Translation: CASSFAPPGTGVDEAFF. The genes are TRBV7-3 and TRBJ1-1, with 10 nucleotides matching TRBD1. Looked up from germline, CDR1 is SGHTA and CDR2 is FQGTGA. The CDR3 has 17 residues. With 3 bases clipped from V and 7 bases from J, the junction kept 14 bases outside the gene matches.

The rearrangement uses TRBV11-2 and TRBJ1-4; the match to TRBD1 covers 7 bases. Germline values: CDR1 SGHAT, CDR2 FQNNGV. V was pared by 1 base and J by 8 bases, with 10 bases of the junction left unmatched. The CDR3 loop spans 16 amino acids. This CDR3 is CASSLVPTGEAEKLFF. The CDR3 nucleotides read TGTGCCAGCAGCTTAGTTCCTACAGGGGAGGCGGAAAAACTGTTTTTT.

The chain couples TRBV19 to TRBJ1-5; TRBD1 matches 7 bases. The CDR3 contains 16 residues. The germline gives CDR1 LNHDA, CDR2 SQIVND (reference sequence). V trimming: 10 bases; J trimming: 9 bases; junction bases outside the gene matches: 21. Here the CDR3 reads CATQKTGTEGLWPQHF. The CDR3 DNA is TGTGCCACCCAAAAGACCGGGACAGAAGGACTATGGCCCCAGCATTTT.

The gene calls are TRBV5-4 and TRBJ2-5; no clear D. Germline-derived CDR1 and CDR2 are SGHNT and YYREEE (reference sequence). V was trimmed by 7 bases and J by 3 bases, leaving 16 bases between them. CDR3 length: 14 amino acids. Here the CDR3 DNA reads TGTGCCAGCGCTGTCGCAGGCGATAAAGAGACCCAGTACTTC. This codes for CASAVAGDKETQYF.

The genes are TRBV24-1 and TRBJ2-1, with a possible D match to TRBD1 (6 bases). V was clipped by 4 bases and J by 7 bases, with 13 bases between them. This CDR3 is built from 14 residues. Germline CDR1 is KGHDR and CDR2 is SFDVKD. The CDR3 DNA sequence: TGTGCCACCAGTGACGCTCAGGGGTCTAATGAGCAGTTCTTC. It encodes CATSDAQGSNEQFF.

The V gene is TRBV5-1, the J gene TRBJ2-7, with D perhaps TRBD1 (5 bases). From germline, CDR1 is SGHRS and CDR2 YFSETQ. This CDR3 spans 11 amino acids. The V and J ends lost 0 bases and 7 bases respectively, with 5 bases between them. The CDR3 region is CASSLEGEQYF. CDR3 DNA sequence: TGCGCCAGCAGCTTGGAGGGGGAGCAGTACTTC.

About this clone itself: Other nucleotide sequences from this sample produce the same CDR3. The rearrangement uses TRBV5-1 and TRBJ2-1; 13 bases match TRBD2. Germline CDR1 reads SGHRS; CDR2 reads YFSETQ. This CDR3 is 16 amino acids long. Unmatched junction bases numbered 1, after V lost 4 bases and J lost 0 bases. The DNA for the CDR3 is TGCGCCAGCAGCCGGACTAGCGGGAGCTCCTACAATGAGCAGTTCTTC. It is translated as CASSRTSGSSYNEQFF.

V usage is TRBV11-2 and J usage is TRBJ1-1; D perhaps matches TRBD1 (6 bases). Germline V gene sequence: CDR1 SGHAT, CDR2 FQNNGV. The CDR3 extends over 16 amino acids. V dropped 3 bases and J dropped 0 bases, with 14 bases sitting between them. For the CDR3, the DNA is TGTGCCAGCAGCTTGAGCAGGGGTCAGATGAACACTGAAGCTTTCTTT. This codes for CASSLSRGQMNTEAFF.

The chain couples TRBV14 to TRBJ2-5; the D gene is possibly TRBD2 (6 bases). The V and J ends lost 2 bases and 4 bases respectively, with 14 bases between them. Germline V gives CDR1 SGHDN, CDR2 FVKESK. This CDR3 has 15 amino acids. Written as DNA, the CDR3 is TGTGCCAGCAGCCAATGGGGAGGCAGCACAGAGACCCAGTACTTC. This encodes CASSQWGGSTETQYF.

In this sample, this clone turned up once. The chain links TRBV5-8 to TRBJ2-1; 7 bases line up with TRBD2. This CDR3 contains 15 residues. Germline assignment: CDR1 SGHTS and CDR2 YDEGEE. The V and J ends lost 4 bases and 7 bases, in that order; junction bases with no gene match: 11. The CDR3 spells CASSQGLLMANEQFF. Here the CDR3 DNA reads TGTGCCAGCAGCCAGGGACTACTAATGGCGAATGAGCAGTTCTTC. The whole variable domain, remainder taken from reference TRBV5-8 and TRBJ2-1, is EAGVTQSPTHLIKTRGQQATLRCSPISGHTSVYWYQQALGLGLQFLLWYDEGEERNRGNFPPRFSGRQFPNYSSELNVNALELEDSALYLCASSQGLLMANEQFFGPGTRLTVL.

This clone has a single count. This chain uses TRBV3-1 (or the pseudogene TRBV3-2) with TRBJ2-7; 9 nucleotides agree with TRBD1. The CDR3 spans 18 residues. The trim removed 4 bases at V and 1 base at J, leaving 14 bases unmatched. Germline V gives CDR1 LGHDT, CDR2 YNNKEL (reference sequence). The CDR3 here is CASSPNGRQGGYSYEQYF. As DNA, the CDR3 is TGTGCCAGCAGCCCGAACGGTAGACAGGGGGGGTATTCCTACGAGCAGTACTTC.

This clone was seen only once. The V call is TRBV10-2, the J call TRBJ1-5; D unclear. V lost 3 bases to trimming and J lost 0 bases, with 9 bases between them. CDR1 and CDR2 (germline): WSHSY, SAAADI. The CDR3 is made up of 15 amino acids. In DNA form, the CDR3 reads TGCGCCAGCAGTGATGACACGGTTAGCAATCAGCCCCAGCATTTT. Its protein product is CASSDDTVSNQPQHF.

V gene TRBV2 combines with J gene TRBJ2-3, with 8 nucleotides matching TRBD1. Trimming at V came to 5 bases and at J to 5 bases, leaving 9 bases not matched to a gene. The CDR3 length is 15 residues. Germline V gene data show CDR1 as SNHLY and CDR2 as FYNNEI. In nucleotides, the CDR3 is TGTGCCAGCAGTAGGACAGGGAAAGGAGGAGATACGCAGTATTTT. Translation gives CASSRTGKGGDTQYF.

The chain links TRBV27 to TRBJ2-7, with a tentative D call TRBD2 (6 bases). CDR3 length: 14 residues. V dropped 8 bases and J dropped 3 bases, with 17 bases sitting between them. Germline CDR1 is MNHEY and CDR2 is SMNVEV (reference sequence). The CDR3 DNA is TGTGCCAGCCGGCGCGGGGTGCTACACTACGAGCAGTACTTC. Its protein is CASRRGVLHYEQYF.

This chain joins TRBV6-2 or TRBV6-3 and TRBJ1-1; D not resolved. V was shortened by 1 base and J by 0 bases, with 12 bases between the two germline ends. The CDR3 spans 16 residues. The germline gives CDR1 MNHEY, CDR2 SVGEGT. The CDR3 region is CASSYYLETVNTEAFF. The CDR3 DNA is TGTGCCAGCAGTTACTATCTGGAGACGGTGAACACTGAAGCTTTCTTT.

The chain joins TRBV19 to TRBJ1-5; TRBD1 is a possible D gene (6 bases). CDR3 length equals 16 residues. Trimming removed 5 bases at V and 3 bases at J, with 17 bases between. The germline V gene has CDR1 LNHDA and CDR2 SQIVND (reference sequence). CDR3 loop: CASSSAGGQHNQPQHF. In DNA form, the CDR3 reads TGTGCCAGTAGTTCAGCCGGAGGACAGCACAATCAGCCCCAGCATTTT.